The rows below give T cell receptor beta chains drawn from one sample of a study of cytomegalovirus exposure and HLA in healthy donors. TCRdb's copy holds only in-frame clones and misses some; the assay was immunoSEQ multiplex PCR. The data contain approximately 140,000 clones, roughly four fifths of them singletons. The sequenced sample was PBMCs. The receptors were gathered from a boy aged 5-17 years in good health and CMV-seronegative. The CDR3 runs from the conserved cysteine through the conserved F or W. D genes are given only for firm matches. Clone size is stated in some rows and not others, as once, few, many or a class when expanded.

D gene,clone size,J gene,V gene,CDR3 DNA,CDR3 protein
-,-,TRBJ2-1,TRBV29-1,TGCAGCGTTCCGAGCGGTTCGGGTGAGCAGTTCTTC,CSVPSGSGEQFF
TRBD2,-,TRBJ2-1,TRBV30,TGTGCCTGGAGAGCTAGCGGAAGGGGTTCGGATGAGCAGTTCTTC,CAWRASGRGSDEQFF
TRBD1,once,TRBJ1-2,TRBV2,TGTGCCAGCGGTTCGACAGGGAACTATGGCTACACCTTC,CASGSTGNYGYTF
-,-,TRBJ1-6,TRBV5-6,TGTGCCAGCAGCGAGGGGACAAAAAGGTCACCCCTCCACTTT,CASSEGTKRSPLHF
TRBD2,-,TRBJ2-2,TRBV4-3,TGCGCCAGCAGCCAAGACTTGACTAGCGGGAGGGAGAGCGGGGAGCTGTTTTTT,CASSQDLTSGRESGELFF
-,-,TRBJ2-7,TRBV15,TGTGCCACCAGCAGCGGGACTTCCTCCGGCGACGAGCAGTACTTC,CATSSGTSSGDEQYF
-,-,TRBJ1-5,TRBV6-5,TGTGCCAGCAGCCAGACATCTTATAGCAATCAGCCCCAGCATTTT,CASSQTSYSNQPQHF
-,-,TRBJ1-4,TRBV27,TGTGCCAGCAGTCGACAGGCGGTTCAAGCGACTAATGAAAAACTGTTTTTT,CASSRQAVQATNEKLFF
-,-,TRBJ1-2,TRBV4-2,TGTGCCAGCAGCCACACAGGCGACGGCTACACCTTC,CASSHTGDGYTF
TRBD2,few,TRBJ2-7,TRBV4-1,TGCGCCAGCAGCCAGACCGGGACTACCCTCTACGAGCAGTACTTC,CASSQTGTTLYEQYF
-,-,TRBJ2-1,TRBV18,TGTGCCAGCTCGTGGGGGGATGAGCAGTTCTTC,CASSWGDEQFF
-,-,TRBJ2-5,TRBV7-7,TGTGCCAGCAGCCCACAGGGACCGCAAGAGACCCAGTACTTC,CASSPQGPQETQYF
TRBD1,once,TRBJ2-7,TRBV27,TGTGCCAGCAGTCCACGGGACAGGGGGGCCTACGAGCAGTACTTC,CASSPRDRGAYEQYF
-,-,TRBJ2-7,TRBV6-1,TGTGCCAGCAGTGAATCGGGGGACTACGAGCAGTACTTC,CASSESGDYEQYF
TRBD2,-,TRBJ2-6,TRBV7-9,TGTGCCAGCAGCGGAACAGGGCAGCTAGCGGGAGAAGTAGCCAACGTCCTGACTTTC,CASSGTGQLAGEVANVLTF
TRBD2,-,TRBJ2-7,TRBV7-2,TGTGCCAGCAGCTTAGTCCGGGACTATTCCTACGAGCAGTACTTC,CASSLVRDYSYEQYF
TRBD1,-,TRBJ2-3,TRBV5-1,TGCGCCAGTAGGGACCAGGGGGCAGATACGCAGTATTTT,CASRDQGADTQYF